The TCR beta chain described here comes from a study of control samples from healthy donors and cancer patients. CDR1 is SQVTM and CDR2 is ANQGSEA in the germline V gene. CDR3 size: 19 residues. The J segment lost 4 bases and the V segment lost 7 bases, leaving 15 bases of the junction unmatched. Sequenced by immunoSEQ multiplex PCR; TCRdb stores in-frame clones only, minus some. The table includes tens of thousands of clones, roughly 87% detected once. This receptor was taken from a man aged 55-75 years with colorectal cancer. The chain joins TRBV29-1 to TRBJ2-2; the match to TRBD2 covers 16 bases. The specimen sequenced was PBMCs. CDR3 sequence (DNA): TGCAGCGCATTCTTTCCGGGACTAGCGGGGGGGCGTATCACCGGGGAGCTGTTTTTT. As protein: CSAFFPGLAGGRITGELFF.